One sample yielded the 2 T cell receptor beta chains listed below, sequenced in a study of cytomegalovirus exposure and HLA in healthy donors. 13 Jbeta primers and 60 Vbeta primers were used for the PCR. Profiling relied on immunoSEQ multiplex PCR, and the TCRdb table lists in-frame clones only, not all of them. This listing includes about 130,000 clones. Sequencing was performed on PBMCs. The receptors were sampled from a woman in her thirties or forties in good health and CMV-seropositive.

V is TRBV5-1 and J is TRBJ1-5; D may be TRBD1 (5 bases). Per germline, CDR1 SGHRS and CDR2 YFSETQ. V was clipped by 0 bases and J by 5 bases, with 15 bases between them. The length of the CDR3 is 16 residues. The CDR3 is CASSLAGGSLDQPQHF. Here the CDR3 DNA reads TGCGCCAGCAGCTTGGCTGGGGGGTCTTTAGATCAGCCCCAGCATTTT. Combining the CDR3 with reference TRBV5-1 and TRBJ1-5 gives the whole variable domain KAGVTQTPRYLIKTRGQQVTLSCSPISGHRSVSWYQQTPGQGLQFLFEYFSETQRNKGNFPGRFSGRQFSNSRSEMNVSTLELGDSALYLCASSLAGGSLDQPQHFGDGTRLSIL.

This chain uses TRBV12-2 with TRBJ2-7; TRBD1 is taken as the D call from the table, unchecked against the DNA. TRBV12-2 represents a pseudogene. This CDR3 region has 13 residues. The CDR3 DNA reads as TGTGCAAGTCGCTTTTCACAGTCCTACGAGCAGTACTTC. Translating it yields CASRFSQSYEQYF.